Shown below are 3 T cell receptor beta chains from a single sample sequenced in a study of beta chain features in type 1 diabetes. Findings of the study overall: For Type 1 diabetes patients, all four CD4+ subsets carried TCRB CDR3s that were moderately but significantly shorter.

What was sequenced were expressed TCRB transcripts, since all of the isolated RNA had been reverse transcribed. Repertoires were generated with immunoSEQ multiplex PCR, while TCRdb's copy carries only in-frame clones and drops some. This table holds around 250,000 clones, roughly 13% found once. No antigen has been identified for these receptors. The specimen sequenced was naive CD4+ T cells from blood. Receptor source: a young man with type 1 diabetes.

This clone was observed a handful of times. The same CDR3 can be traced to other DNA sequences in this sample. The rearrangement links TRBV5-1 to TRBJ1-5; D perhaps matches TRBD1 (5 bases). Germline V gene data show CDR1 as SGHRS and CDR2 as YFSETQ. V lost 0 bases to trimming and J lost 4 bases, with 5 bases between them. CDR3 length equals 13 residues. CDR3 DNA sequence: TGCGCCAGCAGCTTGGACAGGAATCAGCCCCAGCATTTT. Protein: CASSLDRNQPQHF.

A few counts support this clone. V is TRBV30 and J is TRBJ1-2, with TRBD1 matching 7 bases. The CDR3 contains 14 residues. V shed 3 bases, J shed 5 bases, and the junction held 9 bases outside the gene matches. Germline V gene lookup returns CDR1 GTSNPN and CDR2 SVGIG (reference sequence). CDR3 in amino acids: CAWSLGTAAYGYTF. The CDR3 bases are TGTGCCTGGAGCCTAGGGACAGCGGCGTATGGCTACACCTTC.

This clone was counted a few times. The chain uses TRBV9 and TRBJ2-1, with a tentative D call TRBD2 (5 bases). V lost 3 bases to trimming and J lost 10 bases, with 20 bases between them. Germline V gene sequence: CDR1 SGDLS, CDR2 YYNGEE. This CDR3 spans 15 amino acids. The CDR3 region is CASSGPDRGSKEQFF. The CDR3 DNA reads TGTGCCAGCAGCGGCCCGGATCGGGGTAGTAAGGAGCAGTTCTTC.